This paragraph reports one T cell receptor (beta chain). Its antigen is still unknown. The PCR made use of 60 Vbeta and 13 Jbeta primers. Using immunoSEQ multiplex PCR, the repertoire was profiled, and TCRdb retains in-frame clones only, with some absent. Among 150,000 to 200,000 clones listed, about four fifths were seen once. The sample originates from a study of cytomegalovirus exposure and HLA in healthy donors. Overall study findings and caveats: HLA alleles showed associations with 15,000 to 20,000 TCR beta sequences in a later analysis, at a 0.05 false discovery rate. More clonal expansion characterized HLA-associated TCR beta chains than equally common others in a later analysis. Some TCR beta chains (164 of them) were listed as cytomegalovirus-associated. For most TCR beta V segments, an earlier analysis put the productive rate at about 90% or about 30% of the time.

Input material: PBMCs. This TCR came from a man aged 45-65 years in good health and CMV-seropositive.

CDR3 DNA: TGTGCCAGCAGCCAAGGACAGGGAATTACAGATACGCAGTATTTT. Residues: CASSQGQGITDTQYF. This chain joins TRBV4-2 and TRBJ2-3, with 7 bases fitting TRBD1. Germline V gene lookup returns CDR1 LGHNA and CDR2 YNFKEQ. V lost 1 base to trimming and J lost 3 bases; unmatched junction nucleotides: 4. The CDR3 is 15 amino acids.